This T cell receptor (beta chain) derives from a study of T cell changes during pregnancy in multiple sclerosis (dated by TCRdb to about 2019). Regarding the study in general: The study looked at changes in the T cell repertoire across pregnancy in women with multiple sclerosis.

The germline V gene (reference sequence) specifies SGHNT as CDR1 and YYREEE as CDR2. The CDR3 sequence holds 13 residues, the cysteine and phenylalanine included. The sequence is cut down to CDR3 DNA, 39 bases in frame from base 1. V drops 6 bases and J drops 4 bases, leaving 13 bases in between. The library relied on the immunoSEQ multiplex PCR assay. TCRdb mirrors the immuneACCESS table, restricted to in-frame sequences. Some clones are absent from its copies; in checked studies, under half trace to an unresolved V gene, and the reason for the others is unknown. This sample lists around 100,000 clones; roughly 90% were detected once. About 1.8% of the sample belongs to the ten largest clones. As regards this clone: It lacks a known antigen. No much larger clonotype is one base removed from it; base qualities were not supplied.

The source material was peripheral blood, sampled after pregnancy. Rearrangement joined TRBV5-4 to TRBJ1-1; D gene: possibly TRBD1, on 6 matching bases. This TCR derives from a female donor with multiple sclerosis, enrolled in a pregnancy study. CDR3 protein: CASTSTGFTEAFF. At the DNA level, the sequence is TGTGCCAGCACCTCAACAGGGTTCACTGAAGCTTTCTTT.